Shown below are 12 T cell receptor beta chains from a single sample sequenced in a study of T cell repertoires in cytomegalovirus infection. TCRdb called the reads again in MiXCR, with one record for every CDR3 protein. Found here are under 850,000 distinct CDR3 sequences, 30% to 40% of them singletons; the top ten hold over 15%. For these TCRs, the target antigens are not known. Specimen: cultured PBMCs, collected from culture after CMV antigen stimulation. These receptors came from a human donor in good health (CMV status not recorded). Some clones in this sample may be carry-over from other donors' samples.

The chain couples TRBV27 to TRBJ1-1; D remains ambiguous. The CDR3 extends over 14 amino acids. CDR1 is MNHEY, CDR2 SMNVEV, per germline (reference sequence). Trimming took 6 bases from V and 3 from J, leaving 14 bases between them. The CDR3 is CASSQRAGYTEAFF. The CDR3 nucleotides read TGTGCCAGCAGCCAAAGGGCCGGCTACACTGAAGCTTTCTTT.

The rearrangement uses TRBV7-2 and TRBJ1-6; TRBD1 might be the D (5 bases). There are 16 residues in the CDR3. Trimming stripped 0 bases from V and 9 bases from J, with 15 bases between. Looked up from germline, CDR1 is SGHTA and CDR2 is FQGNSA. DNA of the CDR3: TGTGCCAGCAGCTTAGCGTCGGCAGGGAGGGCTTCACCCCTCCACTTT. Translated, it gives CASSLASAGRASPLHF.

The table lists this clonotype with a count of one. This chain connects TRBV11-2 to TRBJ2-5, with a possible D match to TRBD1 (6 bases). The V and J ends lost 3 bases and 5 bases respectively, with 16 bases between them. Germline CDR1 reads SGHAT; CDR2 reads FQNNGV. The CDR3 is made up of 15 amino acids. For the CDR3, the DNA is TGTGCCAGCAGCTTGAGGGCAGAGGGGGTGGAGACCCAGTACTTC. Translated, it gives CASSLRAEGVETQYF.

The rearrangement uses TRBV24-1 and TRBJ2-2; D gene unclear. Trimming stripped 1 base from V and 5 bases from J, with 4 bases between. The CDR3 is 13 amino acids. Germline-derived CDR1 and CDR2 are KGHDR and SFDVKD. The CDR3 is CATSDFQTGELFF. CDR3 bases: TGTGCCACCAGTGATTTTCAGACCGGGGAGCTGTTTTTT.

This clonotype was detected a few times. This chain links TRBV7-9 with TRBJ2-3, with 8 bases identical to TRBD1. V trimming: 5 bases; J trimming: 5 bases; junction bases outside the gene matches: 3. Germline values: CDR1 SEHNR, CDR2 FQNEAQ (reference sequence). The CDR3 has 13 residues. The CDR3 is CASSQQGEDTQYF. CDR3 nucleotide sequence: TGTGCCAGCAGCCAACAGGGGGAAGATACGCAGTATTTT.

The chain combines TRBV20-1 with TRBJ2-5; D remains unclear. The CDR3 has 14 amino acids. V lost 7 bases and J 1 base, leaving 16 bases between the germline ends. Germline V gene sequence: CDR1 DFQATT, CDR2 SNEGSKA (reference sequence). The CDR3 region has the DNA TGCAGTGAAATCCCTATCGGCTTCCAAGAGACCCAGTACTTC. This translates into CSEIPIGFQETQYF.

This clonotype appeared a few times. This chain joins TRBV10-3 and TRBJ2-3; D gene uncertain. This CDR3 comprises 11 residues. The germline V gene has CDR1 ENHRY and CDR2 SYGVKD. The V gene lost 6 bases and the J gene lost 6 bases, with 7 bases spanning the gap. CDR3 sequence: CAISVDDTQYF. Written as DNA, the CDR3 is TGTGCCATCAGCGTGGATGATACGCAGTATTTT.

This clonotype occurred many times. The J gene is TRBJ1-6, the V gene TRBV7-2; no reliable D call. CDR1 and CDR2 (germline): SGHTA, FQGNSA. The CDR3 is made up of 17 amino acids. Trimming shortened V by 5 bases and J by 15 bases, and 29 bases separated the two germline ends. CDR3 in DNA: TGTGCCAGCAGCCCCGCCCTTCTAGCAAGACCAACCAAGGGCCTCCACTTT. Protein: CASSPALLARPTKGLHF.

This chain joins TRBV7-3 and TRBJ2-7; 7 nucleotides align to TRBD2. Germline loops: CDR1 SGHTA, CDR2 FQGTGA. The CDR3 sequence is 14 residues long. The V gene end was trimmed by 5 bases and the J gene end by 3 bases; junction bases not matched to a gene: 7. In nucleotides, the CDR3 is TGTGCCAGCAGCCCGCCGCGGGGGTTCTACGAGCAGTACTTC. Translated: CASSPPRGFYEQYF.

This clonotype has just a few counts. The chain employs TRBV4-3 and TRBJ2-3; the match to TRBD2 covers 11 bases. With 1 base clipped from V and 0 bases from J, the junction kept 3 bases outside the gene matches. Germline loops: CDR1 LGHNA, CDR2 YSLEER. CDR3 size: 17 residues. CDR3 sequence reads: CASSQVASGGSTDTQYF. The CDR3 DNA follows: TGCGCCAGCAGCCAAGTGGCTAGCGGGGGGAGCACAGATACGCAGTATTTT.

This clonotype was seen repeatedly, ten times or more. The CDR3 nucleotides read TGTGCCAGCAGCTTTACCCGGGGGCCCGGAGAGACCCAGTACTTC. Protein product: CASSFTRGPGETQYF. The chain couples TRBV7-2 to TRBJ2-5; TRBD1 or TRBD2 may be the D gene (6 bases each). Germline CDR1 and CDR2: SGHTA and FQGNSA. With 3 bases removed from V and 4 bases from J, the gap between germline ends came to 15 bases. This CDR3 region has 15 residues.

CDR3 DNA sequence: TGTGCCAGCAGCTCAGCCAGGGGAGGGTACGAGCAGTACTTC. This gives the protein CASSSARGGYEQYF. The chain combines TRBV7-2 with TRBJ2-7; perhaps TRBD2 as D (7 bases). CDR3 size: 14 residues. The V gene lost 4 bases and the J gene lost 4 bases, with 14 bases spanning the gap. Germline V gives CDR1 SGHTA, CDR2 FQGNSA.